The 7 T cell receptor beta chains listed next were all sequenced from one sample in a study of shared clonotypes between healthy human individuals. Produced via immunoSEQ multiplex PCR; TCRdb's table is partial and in-frame only. Among roughly 2.5 million clones, over 85% were seen once, and the ten largest hold more than 0.12%. Sequenced material: naive CD4+ T cells sorted from blood. The subset: CD45RA+ positively selected. The receptors were gathered from a man in his late teens or twenties in good health.

This chain uses TRBV6-5 with TRBJ2-1; 7 bases match TRBD1. Germline V CDR1 and CDR2: MNHEY, SVGAGI. The V and J ends lost 6 bases and 0 bases, in that order; junction bases with no gene match: 2. This CDR3 spans 14 amino acids. The CDR3 DNA follows: TGTGCCAGCAGCCGGGACAGCTCCTACAATGAGCAGTTCTTC. It yields the protein CASSRDSSYNEQFF.

As to this clone: Other nucleotide sequences from this sample produce the same CDR3. The chain uses TRBV2 and TRBJ1-4; 9 nucleotides line up with TRBD1. In germline, CDR1 is SNHLY, CDR2 FYNNEI. The CDR3 runs 14 residues. V lost 5 bases to trimming and J lost 8 bases; unmatched junction nucleotides: 6. The CDR3 reads CASSPDRGGEKLFF. The CDR3 DNA is TGTGCCAGCAGTCCGGACAGGGGTGGCGAAAAACTGTTTTTT.

The CDR3 DNA is TGCGCCAGCAGCCTTGGACTGGCTGAAGCTTTCTTT. Its protein product is CASSLGLAEAFF. The V call is TRBV5-1, the J call TRBJ1-1; D is unresolved. Trimming removed 4 bases from V and 6 bases from J, with 10 bases in between. The CDR3 covers 12 residues. The germline V gene encodes CDR1 SGHRS and CDR2 YFSETQ.

V usage is TRBV5-5 and J usage is TRBJ1-4; 7 positions agree with TRBD1. Germline CDR1 and CDR2: SGHKS and YYEKEE (reference sequence). The CDR3 consists of 15 residues. Trimming removed 0 bases from V and 8 bases from J; junction bases left unmatched: 7. CDR3 sequence reads: CASSLGGTVSEKLFF. CDR3 in DNA: TGTGCCAGCAGCTTGGGTGGGACAGTAAGCGAAAAACTGTTTTTT.

The chain has TRBV5-1 and TRBJ2-7, with a weak D call TRBD1 (6 bases). The CDR3 covers 14 residues. The V end was cut by 1 base, the J end by 3 bases, with 11 bases between. The germline CDR1 and CDR2 sequences are SGHRS and YFSETQ. Here the CDR3 reads CASSLIGGSYEQYF. In nucleotides, the CDR3 is TGCGCCAGCAGCTTGATTGGGGGCAGCTACGAGCAGTACTTC.

Concerning this clone itself: The junction departs from germline at one end; a sequencing error may be responsible. J is TRBJ1-4 and V is TRBV20-1; unclear D gene. Germline V gives CDR1 DFQATT, CDR2 SNEGSKA (reference sequence). The CDR3 spans 10 residues. The CDR3 spells CSATSEKLFF. The CDR3 bases are TGCAGTGCTACTAGTGAAAAACTGTTTTTT.

This chain joins TRBV28 and TRBJ2-1; TRBD1 agrees at 11 bases. Germline V gives CDR1 MDHEN, CDR2 SYDVKM. The length of the CDR3 is 17 residues. V was pared by 5 bases and J by 4 bases, with 10 bases of the junction left unmatched. This CDR3 is CASSPKLGTGGYNEQFF. CDR3 in DNA: TGTGCCAGCAGTCCCAAACTCGGGACAGGGGGTTACAATGAGCAGTTCTTC.